The text below deals with one T cell receptor (beta chain). V gave up 4 bases and J gave up 4 bases; unmatched junction bases: 10. This CDR3 is 15 amino acids long. Germline values: CDR1 ENHRY, CDR2 SYGVKD. The source of the sample is a study of blood T cell repertoires in COVID-19. The overall study: PBMCs, B-cell-depleted T cells, or T cells were the source of the cDNA or gDNA that made up the material.

Sequencing was performed with immunoSEQ multiplex PCR; in TCRdb, only in-frame clones are kept and a portion is missing. The sample shows about 88,000 clones, approximately 87% of them seen only once. Sequencing was performed on peripheral blood. The sequence came from a human donor in a cohort sampled during active COVID-19. The J gene is TRBJ2-7, the V gene TRBV10-3, with 7 nucleotides matching TRBD1. CDR3 loop: CAISGGQETDYEQYF. The CDR3 region has the DNA TGTGCCATCAGTGGAGGACAGGAGACCGATTACGAGCAGTACTTC.